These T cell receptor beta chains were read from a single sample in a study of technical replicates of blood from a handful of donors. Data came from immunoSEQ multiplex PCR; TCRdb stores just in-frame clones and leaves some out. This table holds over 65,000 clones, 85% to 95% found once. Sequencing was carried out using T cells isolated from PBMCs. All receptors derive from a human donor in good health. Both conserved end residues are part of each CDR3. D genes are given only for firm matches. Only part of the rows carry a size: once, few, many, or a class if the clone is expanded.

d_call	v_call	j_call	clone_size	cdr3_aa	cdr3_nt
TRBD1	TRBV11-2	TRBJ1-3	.	CASSPIYRGFSRSGNTIYF	TGTGCCAGCAGCCCCATCTACAGGGGGTTCTCCCGCTCTGGAAACACCATATATTTT
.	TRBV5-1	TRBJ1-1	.	CASSLAGGQTTEAFF	TGCGCCAGCAGCTTGGCCGGTGGACAGACGACTGAAGCTTTCTTT
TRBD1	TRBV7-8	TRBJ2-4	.	CASSPRQGVGKNIQYF	TGTGCCAGCAGCCCTCGACAGGGGGTGGGCAAAAACATTCAGTACTTC
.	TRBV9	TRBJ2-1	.	CASSTSPGIYNEQFF	TGTGCCAGCAGCACCTCTCCGGGAATATACAATGAGCAGTTCTTC
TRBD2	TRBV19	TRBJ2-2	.	CASSVLAGAGSGELFF	TGTGCCAGTAGTGTACTAGCGGGGGCTGGGTCCGGGGAGCTGTTTTTT
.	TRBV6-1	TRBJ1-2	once	CASTRGRGVTGYTF	TGTGCCAGCACTAGAGGGAGGGGGGTGACAGGCTACACCTTC
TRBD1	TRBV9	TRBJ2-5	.	CASSPRGQGASETQYF	TGTGCCAGCAGCCCACGGGGACAGGGGGCATCGGAGACCCAGTACTTC
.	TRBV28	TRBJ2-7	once	CASGEQGPTYEQYF	TGTGCCAGCGGGGAACAGGGCCCGACCTACGAGCAGTACTTC
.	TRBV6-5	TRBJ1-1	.	CASSYSSDTEAFF	TGTGCCAGCAGTTACTCTTCGGACACTGAAGCTTTCTTT
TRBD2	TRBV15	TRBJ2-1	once	CATSRGLTSGNYNEQFF	TGTGCCACCAGCCGCGGCCTGACTAGCGGCAATTACAATGAGCAGTTCTTC
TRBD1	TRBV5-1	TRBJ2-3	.	CASIGQGWADTQYF	TGCGCCAGCATAGGACAGGGATGGGCAGATACGCAGTATTTT
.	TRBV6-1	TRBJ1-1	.	CASVAVLTEAFF	TGTGCCAGCGTGGCGGTGTTGACTGAAGCTTTCTTT
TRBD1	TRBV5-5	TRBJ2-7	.	CASSLAGQGRYEQYF	TGTGCCAGCAGCTTGGCAGGACAGGGGCGCTACGAGCAGTACTTC
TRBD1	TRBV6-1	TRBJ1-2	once	CASSTTGGVGYTF	TGTGCCAGCAGTACTACAGGGGGCGTAGGCTACACCTTC
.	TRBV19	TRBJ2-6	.	CASSRSAGANVLTF	TGTGCCAGTAGTAGGTCGGCTGGGGCCAACGTCCTGACTTTC
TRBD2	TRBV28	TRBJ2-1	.	CASSTGLAGVLGDYEQFF	TGTGCCAGCAGTACGGGACTAGCGGGAGTTCTGGGCGATTATGAGCAGTTCTTC
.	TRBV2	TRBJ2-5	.	CASSLQETQYF	TGTGCCAGCAGTCTTCAAGAGACCCAGTACTTC
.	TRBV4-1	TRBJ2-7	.	CASSQAILETRQLSSYEQYF	TGCGCCAGCAGCCAAGCGATTCTAGAGACTAGACAATTGAGCTCCTACGAGCAGTACTTC
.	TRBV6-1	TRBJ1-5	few	CASSGDIFQPQHF	TGTGCCAGCAGCGGGGACATTTTCCAGCCCCAGCATTTT
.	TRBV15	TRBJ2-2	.	CATSRDGRGFTGELFF	TGTGCCACCAGCAGAGATGGGCGGGGCTTCACCGGGGAGCTGTTTTTT
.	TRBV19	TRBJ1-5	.	CASSIGSTGYQPQHF	TGTGCCAGTAGTATAGGTTCGACAGGCTATCAGCCCCAGCATTTT
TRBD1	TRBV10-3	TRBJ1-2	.	CAISEENRGRNGYTF	TGTGCCATCAGTGAGGAGAACAGGGGGAGGAATGGCTACACCTTC
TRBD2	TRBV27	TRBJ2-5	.	CASSLLAGGKETQYF	TGTGCCAGCAGTTTATTAGCGGGAGGGAAGGAGACCCAGTACTTC